The clone carrying this TCR beta chain was seen a few times. As yet, its antigen is unknown. Other DNA sequences in the sample encode the same CDR3. The sample originates from a study of PD-1 blockade in classical Hodgkin lymphoma. Whole-study results and caveats: Compared with baseline, CD4+ but not CD8+ TCR diversity had risen significantly by C4D1.

All the patients suffered relapse after autologous stem cell transplantation, and brentuximab vedotin exposure differed. Best response was recorded as complete response, partial response or progressive disease. Only in-frame clones appear in the TCRdb table, and some are missing; sequencing was by immunoSEQ multiplex PCR. The table includes about 41,000 clones, around 75% detected once. This clonotype originated in a human donor with classical Hodgkin lymphoma. Here the sequenced sample was peripheral blood mononuclear cells (PBMCs), taken at baseline.

This CDR3 is CASSFNQPQHF. As DNA, the CDR3 is TGTGCCAGCAGTTTTAATCAGCCCCAGCATTTT. The chain employs TRBV28 and TRBJ1-5, with D unresolved. Trimming pared 3 bases from V and 4 bases from J, leaving 1 base between. Per the germline V gene, CDR1 is MDHEN and CDR2 is SYDVKM. This CDR3 is 11 amino acids long.